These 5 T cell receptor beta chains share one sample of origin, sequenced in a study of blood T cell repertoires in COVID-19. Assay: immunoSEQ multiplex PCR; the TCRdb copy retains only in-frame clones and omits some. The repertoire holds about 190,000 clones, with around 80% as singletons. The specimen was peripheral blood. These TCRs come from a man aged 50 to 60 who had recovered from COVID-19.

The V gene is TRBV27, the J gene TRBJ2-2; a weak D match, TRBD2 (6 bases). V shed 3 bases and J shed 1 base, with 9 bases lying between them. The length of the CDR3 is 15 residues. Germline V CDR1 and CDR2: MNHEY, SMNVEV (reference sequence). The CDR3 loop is CASSFNGRNTGELFF. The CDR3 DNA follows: TGTGCCAGCAGTTTTAACGGGAGGAACACCGGGGAGCTGTTTTTT.

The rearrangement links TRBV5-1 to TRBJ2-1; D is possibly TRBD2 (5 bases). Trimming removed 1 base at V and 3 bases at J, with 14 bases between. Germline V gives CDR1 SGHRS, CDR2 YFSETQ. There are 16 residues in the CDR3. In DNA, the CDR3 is TGCGCCAGCAGCTTGATTCTGGCGGGCCTCTACAATGAGCAGTTCTTC. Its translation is CASSLILAGLYNEQFF.

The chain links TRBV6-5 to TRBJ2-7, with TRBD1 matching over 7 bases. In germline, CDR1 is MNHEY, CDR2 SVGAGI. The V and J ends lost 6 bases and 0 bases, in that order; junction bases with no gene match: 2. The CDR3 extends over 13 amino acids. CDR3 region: CASRGTDSYEQYF. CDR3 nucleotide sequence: TGTGCCAGCAGAGGGACAGACTCCTACGAGCAGTACTTC.

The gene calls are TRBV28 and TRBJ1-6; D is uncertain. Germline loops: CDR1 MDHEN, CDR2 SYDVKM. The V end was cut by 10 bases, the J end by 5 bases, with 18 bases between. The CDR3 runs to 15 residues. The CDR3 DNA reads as TGTGCCACCCAATCTGGAGACGGTAATAATTCACCCCTCCACTTT. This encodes CATQSGDGNNSPLHF.

The chain's CDR3 is CAIRGGAGVFDEQFF. The CDR3, as DNA: TGTGCAATCAGGGGCGGGGCGGGAGTCTTCGATGAGCAGTTCTTC. This chain joins TRBV28 and TRBJ2-1; D is perhaps TRBD2 (7 bases). In germline, CDR1 is MDHEN, CDR2 SYDVKM. The CDR3 length is 15 residues.